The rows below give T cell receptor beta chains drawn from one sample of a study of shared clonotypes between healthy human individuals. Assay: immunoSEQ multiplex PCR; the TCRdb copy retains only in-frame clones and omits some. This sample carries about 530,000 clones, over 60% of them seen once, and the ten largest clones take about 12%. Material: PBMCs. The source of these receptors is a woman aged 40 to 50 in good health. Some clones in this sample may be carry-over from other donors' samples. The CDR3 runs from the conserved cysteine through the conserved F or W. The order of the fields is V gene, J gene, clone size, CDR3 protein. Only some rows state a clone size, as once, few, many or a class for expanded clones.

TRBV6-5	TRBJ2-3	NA	CASNTPGGGVDTQYF
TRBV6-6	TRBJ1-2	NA	CASSYSQRLDGYTF
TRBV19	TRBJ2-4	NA	CASRRTSGRPQLIDIQYF
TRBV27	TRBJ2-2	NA	CASRPGRNTGELFF
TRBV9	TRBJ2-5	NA	CASSVEAAKTQYF
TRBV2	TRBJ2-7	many	CASIAGLAALLYF
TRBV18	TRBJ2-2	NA	CASSPPLAGELFF
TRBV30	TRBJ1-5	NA	CAWSVKGGNQPQHF
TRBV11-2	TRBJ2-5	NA	CASSARGAADQETQYF
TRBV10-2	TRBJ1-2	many	CASSEYPPRDGYTF
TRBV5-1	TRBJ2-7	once	CASSSGTGVSYEQYF
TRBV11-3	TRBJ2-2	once	CASSSEATSGSTGELFF
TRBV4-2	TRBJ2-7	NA	CASRGGEGQGRSEQYF
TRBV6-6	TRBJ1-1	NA	CASSNRQGMNTEAFF
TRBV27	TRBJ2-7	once	CASSLRTGGGEQYF
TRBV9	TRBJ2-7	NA	CASSGGSRGLRPYEQYF